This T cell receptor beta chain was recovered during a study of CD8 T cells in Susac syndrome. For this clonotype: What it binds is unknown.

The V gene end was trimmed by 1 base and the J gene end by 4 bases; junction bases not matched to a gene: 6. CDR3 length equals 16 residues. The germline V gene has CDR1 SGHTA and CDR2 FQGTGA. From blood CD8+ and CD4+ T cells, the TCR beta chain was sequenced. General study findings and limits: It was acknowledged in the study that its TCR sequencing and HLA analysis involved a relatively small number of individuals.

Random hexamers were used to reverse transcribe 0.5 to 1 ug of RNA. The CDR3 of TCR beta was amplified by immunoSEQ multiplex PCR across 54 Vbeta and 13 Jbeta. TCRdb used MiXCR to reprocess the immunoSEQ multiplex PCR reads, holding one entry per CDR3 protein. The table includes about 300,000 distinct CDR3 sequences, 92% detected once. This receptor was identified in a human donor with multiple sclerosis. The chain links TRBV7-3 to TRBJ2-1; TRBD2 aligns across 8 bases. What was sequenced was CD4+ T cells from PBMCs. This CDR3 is CASSLSSGDPYNEQFF. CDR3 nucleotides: TGTGCCAGCAGCTTAAGTAGCGGGGACCCTTACAATGAGCAGTTCTTC.